Shown below are 10 T cell receptor beta chains from a single sample sequenced in a study of cytomegalovirus exposure and HLA in healthy donors. Amplification used 60 Vbeta primers and 13 Jbeta primers. Assay: immunoSEQ multiplex PCR; the TCRdb copy retains only in-frame clones and omits some. There are 130,000 to 150,000 clones in the sample; roughly three quarters occur only once, and around 3.7% lies in the top ten. Sequences were obtained from PBMCs. These receptor sequences come from a man between 18 and 35 years old in good health and CMV-seronegative.

Note on this clone: The sample has other DNA sequences that encode this CDR3 too. This chain connects TRBV2 to TRBJ1-2, with 7 bases aligning to TRBD1. Germline V CDR1 and CDR2: SNHLY, FYNNEI. V dropped 1 base and J dropped 4; count of bases not matched to a gene: 9. The CDR3 is made up of 16 amino acids. The CDR3 DNA reads as TGTGCCAGCAGTGAAGTGGACAGGCCGGGGTTCTATGGCTACACCTTC. Amino acids: CASSEVDRPGFYGYTF.

The V call is TRBV4-1, the J call TRBJ1-5, with 7 positions matching TRBD1. CDR3 length: 16 amino acids. V lost 0 bases to trimming and J lost 3 bases; unmatched junction nucleotides: 5. Germline V lookup: CDR1 MGHRA, CDR2 YSYEKL. The DNA for the CDR3 is TGCGCCAGCAGCCAAGATGAGGGGGCGCTCAATCAGCCCCAGCATTTT. As protein: CASSQDEGALNQPQHF.

The chain links TRBV27 to TRBJ2-3; 12 bases map to TRBD1. The CDR3 sequence is 16 residues long. CDR1 MNHEY and CDR2 SMNVEV come from the germline V gene (reference sequence). V lost 11 bases, J lost 1 base, and 10 bases stayed unmatched. The CDR3 here is CACRDRGLTRTDTQYF. The DNA of the CDR3 is TGTGCCTGCCGGGACAGGGGGCTCACGCGCACAGATACGCAGTATTTT.

The chain is built from TRBV4-2 and TRBJ1-6; D gene unclear. Per germline, CDR1 LGHNA and CDR2 YNFKEQ. The CDR3 is made up of 15 amino acids. Deletions cut 4 bases from V and 5 bases from J, with 12 bases between. The CDR3 spells CASSPGVLDNSPLHF. The CDR3 nucleotides are TGTGCCAGCAGCCCCGGGGTGCTGGATAATTCACCCCTCCACTTT.

This chain links TRBV7-9 with TRBJ1-4, with D unclear. Trimming stripped 6 bases from V and 7 bases from J, with 21 bases between. Germline assignment: CDR1 SEHNR and CDR2 FQNEAQ (reference sequence). The CDR3 spans 16 residues. The CDR3 is CASSSIRSGWGEKLFF. CDR3 coding DNA: TGTGCCAGCAGTTCAATCCGGTCGGGGTGGGGTGAAAAACTGTTTTTT.

The CDR3 DNA is TGCGCCAGCAGCCGCGGACAGGGGGCGGATACGCAGTATTTT. It encodes CASSRGQGADTQYF. The chain joins TRBV4-1 to TRBJ2-3; 11 bases line up with TRBD1. Trimming cost V 4 bases and J 6 bases; bases outside gene matches: 3. This CDR3 comprises 14 residues. Germline CDR1 is MGHRA and CDR2 is YSYEKL.

V usage is TRBV7-2 and J usage is TRBJ2-3; D ambiguous. This CDR3 has 14 amino acids. The ends were cut back, 2 bases at V and 2 bases at J, with 8 bases in the middle. Germline CDR1 SGHTA, CDR2 FQGNSA. The CDR3 coding sequence is TGTGCCAGCAGCTTAAACCTACTCACAGATACGCAGTATTTT. Translated, it gives CASSLNLLTDTQYF.

This clone was seen at least ten times. The CDR3 DNA follows: TGTGCCAGCAGTTTGGGACAGGCCATGAAGCAGTACTTC. Translation: CASSLGQAMKQYF. The gene calls are TRBV27 and TRBJ2-7; 8 positions match TRBD1. The length of the CDR3 is 13 residues. Germline V gene sequence: CDR1 MNHEY, CDR2 SMNVEV (reference sequence). V lost 3 bases, J lost 8 bases, and 6 bases stayed unmatched.

The chain has TRBV5-1 and TRBJ2-5; 9 bases are a match to TRBD1. The closer fit of TRBJ2-7 to the DNA end suggests the J call may be wrong. Germline CDR1 is SGHRS and CDR2 is YFSETQ. The CDR3 spans 14 residues. CDR3 region: CASSWGQGSYEQYF. Here the CDR3 DNA reads TGCGCCAGCAGCTGGGGACAGGGTTCCTACGAGCAGTACTTC.

This chain connects TRBV7-3 to TRBJ2-3; 8 positions match TRBD2. Germline CDR1 SGHTA, CDR2 FQGTGA. This CDR3 spans 16 amino acids. Trimming cost V 1 base and J 5 bases; bases outside gene matches: 8. CDR3: CASSLKSGSSKDTQYF. DNA of the CDR3: TGTGCCAGCAGCTTAAAGAGCGGGAGCTCAAAAGATACGCAGTATTTT.